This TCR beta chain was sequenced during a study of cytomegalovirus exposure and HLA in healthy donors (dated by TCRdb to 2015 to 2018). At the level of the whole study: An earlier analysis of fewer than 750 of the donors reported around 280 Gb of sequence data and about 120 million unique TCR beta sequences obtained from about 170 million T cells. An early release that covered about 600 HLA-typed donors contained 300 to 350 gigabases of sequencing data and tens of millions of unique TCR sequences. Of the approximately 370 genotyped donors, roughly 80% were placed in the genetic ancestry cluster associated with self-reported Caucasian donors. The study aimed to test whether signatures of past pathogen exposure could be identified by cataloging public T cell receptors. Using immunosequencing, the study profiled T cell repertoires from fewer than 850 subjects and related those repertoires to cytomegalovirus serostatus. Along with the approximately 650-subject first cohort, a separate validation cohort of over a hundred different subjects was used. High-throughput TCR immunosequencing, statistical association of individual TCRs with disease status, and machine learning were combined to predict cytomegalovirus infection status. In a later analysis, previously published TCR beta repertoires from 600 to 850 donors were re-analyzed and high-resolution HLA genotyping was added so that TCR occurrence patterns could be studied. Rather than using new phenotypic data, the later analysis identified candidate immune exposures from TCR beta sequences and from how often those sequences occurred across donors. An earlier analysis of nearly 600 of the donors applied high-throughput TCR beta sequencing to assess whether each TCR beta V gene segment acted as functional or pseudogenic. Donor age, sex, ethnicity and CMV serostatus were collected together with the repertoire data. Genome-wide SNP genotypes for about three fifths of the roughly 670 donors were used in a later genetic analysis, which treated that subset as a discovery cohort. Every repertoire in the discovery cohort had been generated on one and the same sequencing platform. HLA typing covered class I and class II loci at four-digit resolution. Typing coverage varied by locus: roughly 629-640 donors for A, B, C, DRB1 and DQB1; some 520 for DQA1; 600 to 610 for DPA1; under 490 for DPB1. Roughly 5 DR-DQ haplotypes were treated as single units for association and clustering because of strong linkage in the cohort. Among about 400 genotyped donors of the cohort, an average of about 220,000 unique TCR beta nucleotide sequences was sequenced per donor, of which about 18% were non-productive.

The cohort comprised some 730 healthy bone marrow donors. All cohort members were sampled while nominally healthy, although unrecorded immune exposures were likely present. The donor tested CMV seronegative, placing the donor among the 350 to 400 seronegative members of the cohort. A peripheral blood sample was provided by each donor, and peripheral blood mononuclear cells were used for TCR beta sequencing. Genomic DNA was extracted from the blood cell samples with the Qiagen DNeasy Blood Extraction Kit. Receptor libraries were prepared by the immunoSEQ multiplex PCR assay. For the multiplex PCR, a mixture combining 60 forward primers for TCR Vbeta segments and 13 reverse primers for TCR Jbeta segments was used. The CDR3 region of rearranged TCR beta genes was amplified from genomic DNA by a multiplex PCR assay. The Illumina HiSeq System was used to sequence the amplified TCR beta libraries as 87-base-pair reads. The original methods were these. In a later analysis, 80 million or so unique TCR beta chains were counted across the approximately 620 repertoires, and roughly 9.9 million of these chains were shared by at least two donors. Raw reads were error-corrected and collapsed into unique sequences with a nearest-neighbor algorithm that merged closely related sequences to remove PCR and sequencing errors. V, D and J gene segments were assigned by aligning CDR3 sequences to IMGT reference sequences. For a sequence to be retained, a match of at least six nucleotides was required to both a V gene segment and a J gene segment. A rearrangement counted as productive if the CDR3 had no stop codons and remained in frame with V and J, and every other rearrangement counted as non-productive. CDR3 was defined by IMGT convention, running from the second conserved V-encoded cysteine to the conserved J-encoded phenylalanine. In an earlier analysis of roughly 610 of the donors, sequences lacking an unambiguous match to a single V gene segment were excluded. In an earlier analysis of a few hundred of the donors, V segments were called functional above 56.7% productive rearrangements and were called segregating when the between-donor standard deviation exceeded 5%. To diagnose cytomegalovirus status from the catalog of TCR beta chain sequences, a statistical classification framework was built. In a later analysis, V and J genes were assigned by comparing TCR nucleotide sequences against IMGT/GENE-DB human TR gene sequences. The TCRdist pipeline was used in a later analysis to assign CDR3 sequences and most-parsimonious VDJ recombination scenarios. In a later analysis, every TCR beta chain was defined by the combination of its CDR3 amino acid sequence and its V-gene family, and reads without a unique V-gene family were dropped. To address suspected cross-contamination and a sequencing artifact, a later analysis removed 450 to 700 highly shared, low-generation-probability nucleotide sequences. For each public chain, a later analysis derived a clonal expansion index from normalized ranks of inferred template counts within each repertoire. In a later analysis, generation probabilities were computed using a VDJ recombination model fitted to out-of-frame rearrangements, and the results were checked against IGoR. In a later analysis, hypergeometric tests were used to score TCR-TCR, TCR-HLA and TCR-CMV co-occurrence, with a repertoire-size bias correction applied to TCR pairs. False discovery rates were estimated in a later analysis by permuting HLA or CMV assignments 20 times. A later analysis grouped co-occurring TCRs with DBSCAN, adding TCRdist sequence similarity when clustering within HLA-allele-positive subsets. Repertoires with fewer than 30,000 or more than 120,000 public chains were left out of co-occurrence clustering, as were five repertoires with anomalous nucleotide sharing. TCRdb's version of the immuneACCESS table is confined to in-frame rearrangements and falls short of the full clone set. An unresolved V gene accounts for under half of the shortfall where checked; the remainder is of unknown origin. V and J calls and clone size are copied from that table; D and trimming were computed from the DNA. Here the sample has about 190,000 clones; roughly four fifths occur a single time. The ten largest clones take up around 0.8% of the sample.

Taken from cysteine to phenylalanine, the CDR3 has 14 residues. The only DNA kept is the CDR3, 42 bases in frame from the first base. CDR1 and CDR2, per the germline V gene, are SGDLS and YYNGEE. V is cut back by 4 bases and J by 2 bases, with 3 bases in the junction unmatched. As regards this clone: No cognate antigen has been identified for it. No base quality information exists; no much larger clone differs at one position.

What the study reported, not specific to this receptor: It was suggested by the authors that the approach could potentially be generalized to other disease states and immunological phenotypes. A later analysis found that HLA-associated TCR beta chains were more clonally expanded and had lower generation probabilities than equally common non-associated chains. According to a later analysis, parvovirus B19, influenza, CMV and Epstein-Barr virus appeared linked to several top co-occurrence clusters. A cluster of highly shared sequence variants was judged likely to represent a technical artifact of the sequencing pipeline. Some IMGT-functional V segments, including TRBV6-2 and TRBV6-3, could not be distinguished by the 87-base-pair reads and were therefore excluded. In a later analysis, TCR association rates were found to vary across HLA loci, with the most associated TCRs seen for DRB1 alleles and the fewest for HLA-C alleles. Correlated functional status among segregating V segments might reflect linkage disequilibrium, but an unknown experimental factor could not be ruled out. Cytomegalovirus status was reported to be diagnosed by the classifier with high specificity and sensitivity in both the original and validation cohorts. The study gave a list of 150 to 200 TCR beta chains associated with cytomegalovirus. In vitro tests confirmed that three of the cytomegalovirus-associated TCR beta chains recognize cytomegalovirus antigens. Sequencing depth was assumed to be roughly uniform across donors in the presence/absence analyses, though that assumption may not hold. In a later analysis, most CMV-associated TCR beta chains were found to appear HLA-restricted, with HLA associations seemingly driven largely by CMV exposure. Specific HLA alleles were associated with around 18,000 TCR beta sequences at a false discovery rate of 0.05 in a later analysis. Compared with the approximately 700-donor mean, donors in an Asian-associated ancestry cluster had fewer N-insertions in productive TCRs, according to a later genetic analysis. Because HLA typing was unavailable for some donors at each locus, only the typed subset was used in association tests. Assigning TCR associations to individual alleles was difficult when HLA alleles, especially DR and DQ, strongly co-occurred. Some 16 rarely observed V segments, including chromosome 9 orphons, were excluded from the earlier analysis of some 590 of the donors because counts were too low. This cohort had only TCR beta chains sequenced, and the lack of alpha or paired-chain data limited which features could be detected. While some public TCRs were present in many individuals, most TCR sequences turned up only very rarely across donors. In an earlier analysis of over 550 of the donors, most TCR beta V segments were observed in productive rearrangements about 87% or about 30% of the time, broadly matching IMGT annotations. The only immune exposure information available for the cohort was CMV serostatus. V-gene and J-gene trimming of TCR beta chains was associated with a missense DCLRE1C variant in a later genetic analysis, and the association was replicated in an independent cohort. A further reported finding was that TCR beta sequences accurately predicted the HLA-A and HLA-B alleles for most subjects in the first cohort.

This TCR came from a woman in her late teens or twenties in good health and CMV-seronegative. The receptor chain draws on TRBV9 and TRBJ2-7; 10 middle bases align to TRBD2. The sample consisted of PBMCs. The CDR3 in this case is CASSQAGGTYEQYF. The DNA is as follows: TGTGCCAGCAGCCAAGCGGGAGGGACCTACGAGCAGTACTTC.